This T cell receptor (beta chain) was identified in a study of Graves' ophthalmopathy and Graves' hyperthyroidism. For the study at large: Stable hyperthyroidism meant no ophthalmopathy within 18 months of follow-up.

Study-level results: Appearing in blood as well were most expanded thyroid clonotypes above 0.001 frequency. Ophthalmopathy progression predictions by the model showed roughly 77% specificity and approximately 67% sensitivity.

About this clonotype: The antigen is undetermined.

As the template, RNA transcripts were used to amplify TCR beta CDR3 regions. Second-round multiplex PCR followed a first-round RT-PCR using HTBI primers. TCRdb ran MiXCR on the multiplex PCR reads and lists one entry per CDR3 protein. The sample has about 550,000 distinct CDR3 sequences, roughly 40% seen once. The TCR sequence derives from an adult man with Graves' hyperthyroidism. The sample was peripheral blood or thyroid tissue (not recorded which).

DNA for the CDR3: TGTGCCAGCAGCCAAGATAAACAGGGATGGAGGAACACCGGGGAGCTGTTTTTT. Its translation: CASSQDKQGWRNTGELFF. The chain has TRBV9 and TRBJ2-2; D might be TRBD1 (6 bases). CDR1 and CDR2 from the germline V gene are SGDLS and YYNGEE. The CDR3 contains 18 residues. The V gene lost 4 bases and the J gene lost 1 base, with 20 bases spanning the gap.